Presented here are 7 T cell receptor beta chains from one specimen sequenced in a study of T cell responses to AZD1222 COVID-19 vaccine. Profiled with immunoSEQ multiplex PCR; TCRdb holds only in-frame clones, not every one. This sample carries some 150,000 clones, around 89% of them seen once, and the ten largest clones take about 3%. Specimen: peripheral blood, collected on day 0 of AZD1222 vaccination. The receptors derive from an adult in good health.

The CDR3 nucleotides read TGTGCCAGCAGCGTAGAGGGACAGGATCCCATCTATGGCTACACCTTC. It encodes CASSVEGQDPIYGYTF. The V call is TRBV9, the J call TRBJ1-2, with 8 bases matching TRBD1. The germline gives CDR1 SGDLS, CDR2 YYNGEE. There are 16 residues in the CDR3. V trimming: 0 bases; J trimming: 4 bases; junction bases outside the gene matches: 8.

The genes are TRBV6-2 or TRBV6-3 and TRBJ2-7, with 7 bases matching TRBD2. Germline V gene data show CDR1 as MNHEY and CDR2 as SVGEGT. The CDR3 length is 15 residues. V shed 5 bases and J 3 bases; nucleotides not matched to a gene: 10. CDR3 in DNA: TGTGCCAGCAGTCTTGAGCGGGGCGACTTCTACGAGCAGTACTTC. This gives the protein CASSLERGDFYEQYF.

This chain uses TRBV29-1 with TRBJ2-3, with TRBD2 identical over 7 bases. Germline trimming cut 5 bases from V and 2 bases from J; bases unmatched to any gene: 7. The V gene's germline CDR1 is SQVTM and CDR2 ANQGSEA. The CDR3 sequence is 14 residues long. The DNA for the CDR3 is TGCAGCGTTACTGGGGGGGGTATCACAGATACGCAGTATTTT. Protein sequence: CSVTGGGITDTQYF.

This chain joins TRBV2 and TRBJ1-5; 8 bases are a match to TRBD1. J was trimmed by 3 bases and V by 4 bases; bases with no gene match: 5. The CDR3 extends over 15 amino acids. Germline CDR1 is SNHLY and CDR2 is FYNNEI. In DNA, the CDR3 is TGTGCCAGCAGTGTGGGACAGGTCATCAATCAGCCCCAGCATTTT. Protein sequence: CASSVGQVINQPQHF. Combining the CDR3 with reference TRBV2 and TRBJ1-5 gives the whole variable domain EPEVTQTPSHQVTQMGQEVILRCVPISNHLYFYWYRQILGQKVEFLVSFYNNEISEKSEIFDDQFSVERPDGSNFTLKIRSTKLEDSAMYFCASSVGQVINQPQHFGDGTRLSIL.

The chain employs TRBV6-5 and TRBJ2-7, with D perhaps TRBD2 (6 bases). The ends were cut back, 6 bases at V and 4 bases at J, with 13 bases in the middle. CDR3 length: 13 residues. Germline V gene data show CDR1 as MNHEY and CDR2 as SVGAGI. CDR3 region: CASRRGILYEQYF. As DNA, the CDR3 is TGTGCCAGCAGACGGGGGATCCTTTACGAGCAGTACTTC.

This rearrangement joins TRBV18 to TRBJ2-1; D may be TRBD1 or TRBD2 (6 bases each). Deletions cut 6 bases from V and 4 bases from J, with 16 bases between. Germline CDR1 is KGHSH and CDR2 is LQKENI. The CDR3 runs 15 residues. This CDR3 is CASSPMGGLYNEQFF. CDR3 coding DNA: TGTGCCAGCTCCCCCATGGGGGGCCTTTACAATGAGCAGTTCTTC.

The rearrangement uses TRBV5-1 and TRBJ1-1, with no clear D. CDR1 is SGHRS and CDR2 is YFSETQ in the germline V gene. V was trimmed by 0 bases and J by 5 bases, leaving 11 bases between them. The CDR3 spans 14 residues. This CDR3 is CASSLGAMWTEAFF. The CDR3 region has the DNA TGCGCCAGCAGCTTGGGGGCTATGTGGACTGAAGCTTTCTTT.